A single sample is the source of the 28 T cell receptor beta chains below, sequenced in a study of T cells in Graves' hyperthyroidism and ophthalmopathy. Amplification of TCR beta CDR3 regions used RNA as the template. Researchers ran a first-round RT-PCR on the TCR CDR3 using the HTBI primer set. TCRdb independently ran MiXCR on the multiplex PCR reads; one entry per CDR3 protein. The sample shows about 840,000 distinct CDR3 sequences, approximately 40% of them seen only once. The sequencing input was blood. These receptors originate from a young man with Graves' hyperthyroidism.

The chain couples TRBV6-1 to TRBJ2-5, with D possibly TRBD2 on 5 matching bases. Trimming stripped 7 bases from V and 5 bases from J, with 17 bases between. The CDR3 has 14 amino acids. Per germline, CDR1 MNHNS and CDR2 SASEGT. In nucleotides, the CDR3 is TGTGCCAGCACCCAGAACGGGGAAACGGAGACCCAGTACTTC. This translates into CASTQNGETETQYF.

There are many counts of this clonotype. The J gene is TRBJ1-4, the V gene TRBV25-1; 7 nucleotides line up with TRBD1. Germline V lookup: CDR1 MGHDK, CDR2 SYGVNS. V gave up 4 bases and J gave up 8 bases; unmatched junction bases: 10. This CDR3 comprises 15 residues. The CDR3 is CASSGPTGYKEKLFF. In DNA form, the CDR3 reads TGTGCCAGCAGTGGCCCGACAGGGTATAAGGAAAAACTGTTTTTT. Using reference TRBV25-1 and TRBJ1-4 for the parts outside the CDR3, the full variable domain is EADIYQTPRYLVIGTGKKITLECSQTMGHDKMYWYQQDPGMELHLIHYSYGVNSTEKGDLSSESTVSRIRTEHFPLTLESARPSHTSQYLCASSGPTGYKEKLFFGSGTQLSVL.

With regard to this clonotype: A much more abundant neighbour one base away suggests this may be a read error. The chain has TRBV24-1 and TRBJ2-5; TRBD2 aligns across 8 bases. Germline loops: CDR1 KGHDR, CDR2 SFDVKD. The trim removed 3 bases at V and 7 bases at J, leaving 9 bases unmatched. The CDR3 contains 15 residues. CDR3 region: CATSDPGRAEGTQYF. The CDR3 region has the DNA TGTGCCACCAGTGATCCCGGGAGGGCCGAGGGGACCCAGTACTTC.

This clonotype turned up a few times. J is TRBJ2-3 and V is TRBV2; D tentatively fits TRBD1 or TRBD2 (5 bases each). The CDR3 totals 14 residues. V was cut by 11 bases and J by 2 bases, with 17 bases left in between. From germline, CDR1 is SNHLY and CDR2 FYNNEI. The CDR3 nucleotides read TGTGCCGACAGAAGAGGGGACGTCACAGATACGCAGTATTTT. It translates to CADRRGDVTDTQYF.

This clonotype came up many times. The chain recombines TRBV2 with TRBJ1-1; D is undetermined. The CDR3 is 11 residues long. Looked up from germline, CDR1 is SNHLY and CDR2 is FYNNEI. The V and J ends lost 6 bases and 3 bases respectively, with 5 bases between them. Here the CDR3 reads CASSSDTEAFF. The CDR3 DNA is TGTGCCAGCAGCTCCGACACTGAAGCTTTCTTT.

On this clonotype itself: Given a much more abundant clone one base away, this may be a read error. V is TRBV2 and J is TRBJ1-4, with unresolved D. The V gene's germline CDR1 is SNHLY and CDR2 FYNNEI. The CDR3 covers 14 residues. The CDR3, as DNA: TGTACCAGCAGTCAGGTTTCAACTAATGAAAAACTGTTTTTT. This gives the protein CTSSQVSTNEKLFF.

This clonotype was seen more than once but under ten times. The rearrangement joins TRBV2 to TRBJ2-5; 9 bases line up with TRBD2. Looked up from germline, CDR1 is SNHLY and CDR2 is FYNNEI. Losses at the gene ends were 3 bases for V and 2 bases for J; bases not matched to a gene: 7. This CDR3 contains 16 residues. DNA for the CDR3: TGTGCCAGCAGTGAGAAGCTCGCGGGGGGGCAAGAGACCCAGTACTTC. This translates into CASSEKLAGGQETQYF. Looking up the rest from reference TRBV2 and TRBJ2-5 gives the full variable domain: EPEVTQTPSHQVTQMGQEVILRCVPISNHLYFYWYRQILGQKVEFLVSFYNNEISEKSEIFDDQFSVERPDGSNFTLKIRSTKLEDSAMYFCASSEKLAGGQETQYFGPGTRLLVL.

The table lists this clonotype with a count of one. This may stem from a read error, because a much larger clone lies one nucleotide away. V and J are TRBV10-2 and TRBJ2-7; D uncertain. The V gene lost 3 bases and the J gene lost 2 bases, with 5 bases spanning the gap. CDR1 and CDR2 (germline): WSHSY, SAAADI. The CDR3 spans 12 residues. The CDR3 reads CASSDQTYEQYF. The CDR3 bases are TGCGCCAGCAGTGATCAAACCTACGAGCAGTACTTC.

This clonotype has a count of ten or more. This sequence joins TRBV24-1 and TRBJ2-2; D is ambiguous. Between the trimmed V and J ends, which lost 0 bases and 7 bases, there was a span of 2 bases. Germline CDR1 and CDR2: KGHDR and SFDVKD. The CDR3 consists of 12 residues. DNA for the CDR3: TGTGCCACCAGTGATTTGCACGGGGAGCTGTTTTTT. This encodes CATSDLHGELFF.

This clonotype was seen at least ten times. The rearrangement joins TRBV10-3 to TRBJ2-7; 10 bases fit TRBD1. There are 12 residues in the CDR3. The V and J ends lost 8 bases and 6 bases, in that order; junction bases with no gene match: 4. The germline V gene encodes CDR1 ENHRY and CDR2 SYGVKD. CDR3 protein: CAISDRGIEQYF. The DNA of the CDR3 is TGTGCCATCTCGGACAGGGGGATCGAGCAGTACTTC.

V and J are TRBV29-1 and TRBJ1-2; 9 nucleotides agree with TRBD1. The V gene end was trimmed by 6 bases and the J gene end by 4 bases; junction bases not matched to a gene: 9. The CDR3 has 14 residues. Germline values: CDR1 SQVTM, CDR2 ANQGSEA. As DNA, the CDR3 is TGCAGCGTCGTAGTGCAGACAGGGGGCTATGGCTACACCTTC. It encodes CSVVVQTGGYGYTF.

This clonotype has more than one count but fewer than ten. The V call is TRBV11-2, the J call TRBJ1-6; no firm D call. This CDR3 is built from 15 residues. Germline V gene data show CDR1 as SGHAT and CDR2 as FQNNGV. Trimming cost V 6 bases and J 10 bases, with 19 bases left between them. The CDR3: CASSFGWSAGSPLHF. In DNA, the CDR3 is TGTGCCAGCAGTTTCGGGTGGTCGGCAGGATCACCCCTCCACTTT.

This clonotype came up many times. This chain connects TRBV29-1 to TRBJ1-1, with D possibly matching TRBD1 (6 bases). The CDR3 length is 12 residues. V was shortened by 7 bases and J by 1 base, with 10 bases between the two germline ends. Germline assignment: CDR1 SQVTM and CDR2 ANQGSEA. The CDR3 nucleotides read TGCAGCGCGGGACACCAGAACACTGAAGCTTTCTTT. It yields the protein CSAGHQNTEAFF. Together with reference TRBV29-1 and TRBJ1-1, the CDR3 gives the full variable domain: SAVISQKPSRDICQRGTSLTIQCQVDSQVTMMFWYRQQPGQSLTLIATANQGSEATYESGFVIDKFPISRPNLTFSTLTVSNMSPEDSSIYLCSAGHQNTEAFFGQGTRLTVV.

This clonotype was detected a few times. CDR3 loop: CASSPGTGWPYGYTF. CDR3 sequence (DNA): TGTGCCAGTAGTCCCGGGACGGGTTGGCCTTATGGCTACACCTTC. The V gene is TRBV19, the J gene TRBJ1-2; D might be TRBD1 (5 bases). V was cut by 5 bases and J by 5 bases, with 18 bases left in between. Germline loops: CDR1 LNHDA, CDR2 SQIVND (reference sequence). This CDR3 is 15 amino acids long.

The chain links TRBV19 to TRBJ2-7, with D unclear. The CDR3 spans 13 residues. Germline CDR1 reads LNHDA; CDR2 reads SQIVND (reference sequence). V was clipped by 3 bases and J by 5 bases, with 11 bases between them. In nucleotides, the CDR3 is TGTGCCAGTAGTATTAGGGCCACTGACGAGCAGTACTTC. It specifies CASSIRATDEQYF.

The chain couples TRBV9 to TRBJ2-5; weak D call: TRBD2 (6 bases). CDR1 and CDR2 (germline): SGDLS, YYNGEE. The CDR3 is made up of 14 amino acids. V lost 4 bases and J lost 2, with 12 bases in between. CDR3 residues: CASSTRDWQETQYF. For the CDR3, the DNA is TGTGCCAGCAGCACCCGGGACTGGCAAGAGACCCAGTACTTC.

This clonotype was counted ten times or more. V usage is TRBV15 and J usage is TRBJ2-7, with TRBD1 matching 7 bases. CDR3 length: 14 residues. The germline V gene has CDR1 LNHNV and CDR2 YYDKDF (reference sequence). With 3 bases clipped from V and 4 bases from J, the junction kept 6 bases outside the gene matches. In nucleotides, the CDR3 is TGTGCCACCAGCAGCGGGGACAGTCCATACGAGCAGTACTTC. It is translated as CATSSGDSPYEQYF.

At least ten counts were recorded for this clonotype. In DNA form, the CDR3 reads TGCGCCAGCAGCCCAGGGGAGGATAATTCACCCCTCCACTTT. Residues: CASSPGEDNSPLHF. This chain joins TRBV5-1 and TRBJ1-6; weak D call: TRBD1 (6 bases). CDR1 and CDR2 (germline): SGHRS, YFSETQ. The CDR3 length is 14 residues. The V end was cut by 4 bases, the J end by 5 bases, with 10 bases between.

There are a few counts of this clonotype. V is TRBV7-9 and J is TRBJ2-7; D may match TRBD1 or TRBD2 (5 bases each). Trimming pared 2 bases from V and 3 bases from J, leaving 14 bases between. The CDR3 has 15 residues. The germline CDR1 and CDR2 sequences are SEHNR and FQNEAQ (reference sequence). The CDR3 sequence: CASSLLGRPLYEQYF. The CDR3 bases are TGTGCCAGCAGCTTATTGGGACGGCCCCTCTACGAGCAGTACTTC.

This chain links TRBV12-5 with TRBJ1-5; 7 bases align to TRBD1. This CDR3 is 14 amino acids long. The junction had 4 bases not matched to a gene; V was cut back by 5 bases and J by 3 bases. Germline V gene sequence: CDR1 LGHNT, CDR2 FRNRAP. In DNA form, the CDR3 reads TGTGCTAGTGGTCGCACAGGGGTCAATCAGCCCCAGCATTTT. Its protein is CASGRTGVNQPQHF.

The chain carries TRBV3-1 and TRBJ1-5; D uncertain. V was trimmed by 0 bases and J by 4 bases, leaving 10 bases between them. The CDR3 has 15 amino acids. From germline, CDR1 is LGHDT and CDR2 YNNKEL (reference sequence). The CDR3 coding sequence is TGTGCCAGCAGCCAAGATCGGGGTAAGAATCAGCCCCAGCATTTT. This translates into CASSQDRGKNQPQHF.

This clonotype was counted only a few times. This sequence joins TRBV7-2 and TRBJ1-1; D remains unclear. Germline-derived CDR1 and CDR2 are SGHTA and FQGNSA. The V end lost 5 bases, the J end lost 2 bases, and 15 bases lay between the germline ends. CDR3 length: 15 amino acids. CDR3 amino acids: CASSRGPIRNTEAFF. The CDR3 bases are TGTGCCAGCAGCCGAGGGCCCATCAGAAACACTGAAGCTTTCTTT. Filled out from reference TRBV7-2 and TRBJ1-1, the complete variable domain reads GAGVSQSPSNKVTEKGKDVELRCDPISGHTALYWYRQSLGQGLEFLIYFQGNSAPDKSGLPSDRFSAERTGGSVSTLTIQRTQQEDSAVYLCASSRGPIRNTEAFFGQGTRLTVV.

Many counts were recorded for this clonotype. The chain joins TRBV10-3 to TRBJ1-1; the D gene is possibly TRBD1 (5 bases). The CDR3 has 13 amino acids. V dropped 3 bases and J dropped 8 bases, with 13 bases sitting between them. Germline V gene data show CDR1 as ENHRY and CDR2 as SYGVKD. In DNA form, the CDR3 reads TGTGCCATCAGTGACTCCGGGACGGAGGAAGCTTTCTTT. Translating it yields CAISDSGTEEAFF.

To note about this clonotype: This may arise from a read error, as a much more abundant clone is one base away. The chain is built from TRBV5-4 and TRBJ1-3; D unclear. This CDR3 region has 13 residues. CDR1 and CDR2 (germline): SGHNT, YYREEE (reference sequence). CDR3 protein: CASILSWGSTIYF. DNA of the CDR3: TGTGCCAGCATCCTAAGTTGGGGAAGCACCATATATTTT.

The genes are TRBV7-9 and TRBJ1-1; 10 bases align to TRBD1. The germline gives CDR1 SEHNR, CDR2 FQNEAQ (reference sequence). This CDR3 has 16 residues. Trimming at V came to 1 base and at J to 5 bases, leaving 7 bases not matched to a gene. The CDR3 nucleotides read TGTGCCAGCAGCTTAGTCGGCGGGACAGGGGCAACTGAAGCTTTCTTT. Translated: CASSLVGGTGATEAFF. The variable domain in full, with the rest retrieved from reference TRBV7-9 and TRBJ1-1, is DTGVSQNPRHKITKRGQNVTFRCDPISEHNRLYWYRQTLGQGPEFLTYFQNEAQLEKSRLLSDRFSAERPKGSFSTLEIQRTEQGDSAMYLCASSLVGGTGATEAFFGQGTRLTVV.

Concerning this clonotype: This may stem from a read error, because a much larger clone lies one nucleotide away. The rearrangement links TRBV2 to TRBJ1-5; 11 nucleotides line up with TRBD1. The germline gives CDR1 SNHLY, CDR2 FYNNEI. This CDR3 is 16 amino acids long. In DNA, the CDR3 is TGTGCCCGCAGTGAATGGACAGGGGGCGTTGGTCAGCCCCAGCATTTT. It codes for CARSEWTGGVGQPQHF.

This sequence joins TRBV7-2 and TRBJ2-7; 11 nucleotides agree with TRBD2. The ends lost 5 bases at V and 1 base at J; junction bases unmatched: 7. This CDR3 region has 16 residues. In germline, CDR1 is SGHTA, CDR2 FQGNSA. The CDR3 nucleotides read TGTGCCAGCAGCGTTTCCTCTAGCGGGAGGTCCTACGAGCAGTACTTC. It yields the protein CASSVSSSGRSYEQYF.

This clonotype was counted ten times or more. V gene TRBV19 combines with J gene TRBJ1-5; D is possibly TRBD1 (6 bases). V was cut by 4 bases and J by 0 bases, with 16 bases left in between. This CDR3 has 17 residues. Germline CDR1 and CDR2: LNHDA and SQIVND (reference sequence). The CDR3 region is CASSTRTDTYSNQPQHF. Written as DNA, the CDR3 is TGTGCCAGTAGTACCCGGACAGACACCTATAGCAATCAGCCCCAGCATTTT.